A single sample gave rise to the 12 T cell receptor beta chains below, sequenced in a study of T cell responses to AZD1222 COVID-19 vaccine. This table comes from immunoSEQ multiplex PCR, and its TCRdb copy is limited to in-frame clones, with some not included. The sample carries over 100,000 clones, roughly 93% recorded once. This specimen was peripheral blood, taken 28 days after the second AZD1222 dose. The receptors derive from an adult who received the AZD1222 COVID-19 vaccine.

This rearrangement joins TRBV3-1 (or the pseudogene TRBV3-2) to TRBJ2-7; 10 bases align to TRBD1. The CDR3 contains 16 residues. V lost 4 bases, J lost 4 bases, and 10 bases stayed unmatched. Per germline, CDR1 LGHDT and CDR2 YNNKEL (reference sequence). The DNA of the CDR3 is TGTGCCAGCAGCCCCTGGACAGGGGGATTGTTGTACGAGCAGTACTTC. This gives the protein CASSPWTGGLLYEQYF.

V is TRBV10-3 and J is TRBJ2-1, with 7 bases lining up with TRBD2. CDR1 and CDR2 (germline): ENHRY, SYGVKD. With V trimmed by 9 bases and J by 2 bases, 4 bases remained unmatched. The CDR3 contains 13 residues. For the CDR3, the DNA is TGTGCCATACGGGGGGACCCCTACAATGAGCAGTTCTTC. Translated, it gives CAIRGDPYNEQFF.

Regarding this clone: Additional DNA sequences in this sample encode the identical CDR3. This chain uses TRBV3-1 (or the pseudogene TRBV3-2) with TRBJ2-4, with D unresolved. V lost 1 base to trimming and J lost 5 bases, with 3 bases between them. CDR3 length: 12 amino acids. Germline V CDR1 and CDR2: LGHDT, YNNKEL (reference sequence). The CDR3 loop is CASSQAENIQYF. In DNA, the CDR3 is TGTGCCAGCAGCCAAGCAGAAAACATTCAGTACTTC.

This chain links TRBV5-1 with TRBJ1-1, with D unclear. Trimming left V 1 base short and J 3 bases short, with 7 bases between. The germline V gene encodes CDR1 SGHRS and CDR2 YFSETQ. The CDR3 length is 13 residues. The chain's CDR3 is CASSLIGYTEAFF. CDR3 DNA: TGCGCCAGCAGCTTGATTGGATACACTGAAGCTTTCTTT.

This clone was counted only a few times. The rearrangement joins TRBV7-9 to TRBJ1-1; no clear D. There are 13 residues in the CDR3. V was trimmed by 4 bases and J by 4 bases, leaving 10 bases between them. Germline V lookup: CDR1 SEHNR, CDR2 FQNEAQ (reference sequence). CDR3 DNA: TGTGCCAGCAGCTGGGGTTCCGTCACTGAAGCTTTCTTT. Translating gives CASSWGSVTEAFF.

J is TRBJ2-3 and V is TRBV7-3; the D gene could be TRBD1 or TRBD2 (5 bases each). Germline lookup yields CDR1 SGHTA and CDR2 FQGTGA. V was shortened by 8 bases and J by 4 bases, with 13 bases between the two germline ends. CDR3 length: 13 amino acids. CDR3 in amino acids: CASSQLGADTQYF. In DNA form, the CDR3 reads TGTGCCAGCTCGCAGCTGGGGGCAGATACGCAGTATTTT.

In its sample, this clone was seen once. For the CDR3, the DNA is TGTGCCAGCACCCTAGGAACTAGCGGGCGCAATGAGCAGTTCTTC. As protein: CASTLGTSGRNEQFF. The chain combines TRBV28 with TRBJ2-1; 9 positions match TRBD2. From germline, CDR1 is MDHEN and CDR2 SYDVKM. The V and J ends lost 7 bases and 6 bases, in that order; junction bases with no gene match: 10. CDR3 length: 15 amino acids. Full variable domain (remainder filled in from reference TRBV28 and TRBJ2-1): DVKVTQSSRYLVKRTGEKVFLECVQDMDHENMFWYRQDPGLGLRLIYFSYDVKMKEKGDIPEGYSVSREKKERFSLILESASTNQTSMYLCASTLGTSGRNEQFFGPGTRLTVL.

V and J are TRBV21-1 and TRBJ2-2; TRBD2 was called by the table and not checked on the DNA. TRBV21-1 is given as a pseudogene. The CDR3 contains 17 residues. The CDR3 sequence is CAWEPSGPRENTGELFF. CDR3 coding DNA: TGTGCCTGGGAGCCTAGCGGGCCCAGGGAAAACACCGGGGAGCTGTTTTTT.

V gene TRBV7-9 combines with J gene TRBJ2-2; D remains unclear. The CDR3 consists of 15 residues. The germline CDR1 and CDR2 sequences are SEHNR and FQNEAQ (reference sequence). Trimming shortened V by 4 bases and J by 6 bases, and 15 bases separated the two germline ends. This CDR3 reads CASSSTSGIPGELFF. The CDR3 DNA reads as TGTGCCAGCAGCTCGACGTCGGGTATCCCCGGGGAGCTGTTTTTT.

V is TRBV14 and J is TRBJ2-4; D is ambiguous. V lost 0 bases and J lost 4, with 16 bases in between. Germline CDR1 and CDR2: SGHDN and FVKESK. The CDR3 spans 17 residues. Here the CDR3 DNA reads TGTGCCAGCAGCCAAGATTTAGTCGATGGAGCAAAAAACATTCAGTACTTC. Its translation: CASSQDLVDGAKNIQYF.

The J gene is TRBJ1-6, the V gene TRBV2; no clear D. V was trimmed by 8 bases and J by 10 bases, leaving 21 bases between them. Germline-derived CDR1 and CDR2 are SNHLY and FYNNEI. This CDR3 spans 15 amino acids. CDR3 in amino acids: CASYYPRGEGSPLHF. The CDR3 DNA is TGTGCCAGCTATTACCCCCGTGGGGAAGGGTCACCCCTCCACTTT.

This sequence joins TRBV2 and TRBJ1-5; 8 bases map to TRBD1. J gave up 5 bases and V 8 bases, and 11 bases lay outside the gene matches. Germline V gene lookup returns CDR1 SNHLY and CDR2 FYNNEI. CDR3 length: 15 amino acids. The CDR3 DNA follows: TGTGCCAGCTCTTTCGGCAGGGGGCGCGATCAGCCCCAGCATTTT. Translation gives CASSFGRGRDQPQHF.